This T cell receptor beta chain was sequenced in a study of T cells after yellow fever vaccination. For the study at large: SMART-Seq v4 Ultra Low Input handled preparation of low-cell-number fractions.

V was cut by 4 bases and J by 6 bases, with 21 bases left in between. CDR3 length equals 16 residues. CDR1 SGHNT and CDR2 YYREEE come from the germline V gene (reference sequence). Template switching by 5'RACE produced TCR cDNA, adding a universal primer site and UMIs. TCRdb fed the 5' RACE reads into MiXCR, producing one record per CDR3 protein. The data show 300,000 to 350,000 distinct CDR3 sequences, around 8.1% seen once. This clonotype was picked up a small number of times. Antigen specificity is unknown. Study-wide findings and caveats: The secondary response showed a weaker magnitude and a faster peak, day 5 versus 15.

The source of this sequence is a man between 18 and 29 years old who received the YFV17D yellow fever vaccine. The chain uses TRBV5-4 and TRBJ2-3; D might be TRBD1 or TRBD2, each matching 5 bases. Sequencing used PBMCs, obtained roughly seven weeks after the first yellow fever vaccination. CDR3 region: CASSRIGTLNSDTQYF. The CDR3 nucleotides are TGTGCCAGCAGCCGGATTGGGACCCTGAATTCCGATACGCAGTATTTT.